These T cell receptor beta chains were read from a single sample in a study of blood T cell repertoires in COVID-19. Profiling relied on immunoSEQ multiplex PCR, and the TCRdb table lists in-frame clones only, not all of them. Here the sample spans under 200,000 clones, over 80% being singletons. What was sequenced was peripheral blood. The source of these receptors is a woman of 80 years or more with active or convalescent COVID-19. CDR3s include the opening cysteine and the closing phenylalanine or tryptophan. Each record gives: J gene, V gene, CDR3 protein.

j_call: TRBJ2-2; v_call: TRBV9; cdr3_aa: CASSPIAGARTGELFF
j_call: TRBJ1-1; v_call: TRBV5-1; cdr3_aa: CASSLGQATEAFF
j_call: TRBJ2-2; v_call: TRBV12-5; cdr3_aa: CASGLQGITGELFF
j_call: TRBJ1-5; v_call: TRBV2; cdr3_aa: CASTSGQDYQPQHF
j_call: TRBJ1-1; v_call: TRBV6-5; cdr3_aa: CASSYWIQGDTEAFF
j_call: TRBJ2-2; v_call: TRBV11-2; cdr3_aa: CASRGTRSVKNTGELFF
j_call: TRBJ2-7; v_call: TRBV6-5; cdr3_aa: CASSYSRRGSYEQYF
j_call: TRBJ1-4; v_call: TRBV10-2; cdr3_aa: CASSESGGAGEKLFF
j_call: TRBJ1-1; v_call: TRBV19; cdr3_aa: CASSIGNRLEAFF
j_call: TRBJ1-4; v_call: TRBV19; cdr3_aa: CASSIRTGPNEKLFF
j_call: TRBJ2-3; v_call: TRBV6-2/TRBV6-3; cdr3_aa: CASSPRSGRDTQYF
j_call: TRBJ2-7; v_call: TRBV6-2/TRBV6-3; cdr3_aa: CASSYEGSSYEQYF
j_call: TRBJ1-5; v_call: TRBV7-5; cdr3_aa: CARSLGTVGRDYSNQPQHF
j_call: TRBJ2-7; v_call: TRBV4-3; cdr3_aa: CASSQDLSTSGSSYEQYF
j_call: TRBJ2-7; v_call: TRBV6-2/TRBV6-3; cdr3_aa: CASSYGVSGSYEQYF
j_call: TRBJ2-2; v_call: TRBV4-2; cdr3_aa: CASSPTLTSGDTGELFF
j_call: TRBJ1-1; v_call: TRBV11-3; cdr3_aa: CASSLLTAEAFF
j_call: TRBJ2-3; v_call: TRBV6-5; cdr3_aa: CATSHGGTDTQYF
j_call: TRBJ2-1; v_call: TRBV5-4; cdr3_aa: CASSLGTGVTNEQFF
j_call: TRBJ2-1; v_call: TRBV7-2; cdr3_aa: CASSLRDYNEQFF
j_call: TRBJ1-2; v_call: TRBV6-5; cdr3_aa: CASMDSIYGYTF
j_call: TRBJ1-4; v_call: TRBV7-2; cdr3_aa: CASSPGSPNEKLFF
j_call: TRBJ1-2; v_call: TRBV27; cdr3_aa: CASSPWTGDGYTF
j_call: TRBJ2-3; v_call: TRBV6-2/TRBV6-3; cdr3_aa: CASSLTGGRTTDTQYF
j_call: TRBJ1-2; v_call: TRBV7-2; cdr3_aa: CASSYGVDSNYGYTF
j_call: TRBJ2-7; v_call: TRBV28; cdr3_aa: CASSSPGQRAYEQYF
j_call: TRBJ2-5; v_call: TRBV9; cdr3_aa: CASSTLAGVQETQYF
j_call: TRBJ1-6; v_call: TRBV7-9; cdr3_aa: CASSLIYSPLHF
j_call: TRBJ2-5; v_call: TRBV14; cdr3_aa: CASSQQFETQYF
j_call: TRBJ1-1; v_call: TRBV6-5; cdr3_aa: CASSPWTGSYTEAFF
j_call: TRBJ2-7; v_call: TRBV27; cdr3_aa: CASRPSTGDTYEQYF
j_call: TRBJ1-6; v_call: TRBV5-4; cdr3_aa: CASRSAGTGVSPLHF
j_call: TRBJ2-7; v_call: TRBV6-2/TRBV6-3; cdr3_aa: CASSEAGTSYEQYF
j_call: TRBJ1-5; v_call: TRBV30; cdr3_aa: CAWSVASSNQPQHF
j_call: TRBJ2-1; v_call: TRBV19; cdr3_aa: CASSIQRGPTYNEQFF
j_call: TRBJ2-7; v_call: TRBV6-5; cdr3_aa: CASRPGTGSSYEQYF
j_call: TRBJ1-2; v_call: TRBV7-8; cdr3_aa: CASSPNPDSWYGYTF
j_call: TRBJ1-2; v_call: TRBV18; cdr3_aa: CASSPSGQGAPYGYTF
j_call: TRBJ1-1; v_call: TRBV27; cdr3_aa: CASRNRGNTEAFF
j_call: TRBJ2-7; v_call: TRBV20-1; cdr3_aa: CSASDRGAHEQYF
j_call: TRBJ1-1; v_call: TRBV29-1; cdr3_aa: CSAWGGENTEAFF
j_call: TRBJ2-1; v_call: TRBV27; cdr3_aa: CASSLLGQGGNEQFF
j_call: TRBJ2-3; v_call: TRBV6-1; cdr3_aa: CASSEGNRHTDTQYF
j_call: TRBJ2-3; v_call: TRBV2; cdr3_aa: CASSYTDTQYF
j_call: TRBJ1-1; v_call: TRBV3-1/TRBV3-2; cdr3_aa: CASSHPGTGNTEAFF
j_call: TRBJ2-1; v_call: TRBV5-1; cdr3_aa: CASSSSGGTYNEQFF
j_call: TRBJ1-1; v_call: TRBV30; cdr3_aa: CAWGRKVETEAFF
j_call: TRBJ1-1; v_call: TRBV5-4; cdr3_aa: CASSLWTGGPEAFF
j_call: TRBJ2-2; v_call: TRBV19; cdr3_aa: CASRVGAGELFF
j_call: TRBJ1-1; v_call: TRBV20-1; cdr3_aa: CSARGTGAFF
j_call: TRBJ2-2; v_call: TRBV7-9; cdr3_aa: CASSPNEGQGSTGELFF
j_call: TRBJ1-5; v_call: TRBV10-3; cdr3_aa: CAIRQGAGQPQHF
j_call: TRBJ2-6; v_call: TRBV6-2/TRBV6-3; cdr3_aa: CASSALQGFSGANVLTF
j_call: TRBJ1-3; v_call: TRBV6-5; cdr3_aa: CASSRGGLPGNTIYF
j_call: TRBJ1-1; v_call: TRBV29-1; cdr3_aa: CSVHFLTGFNTEAFF
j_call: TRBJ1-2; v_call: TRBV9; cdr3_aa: CASSVGTNYGYTF
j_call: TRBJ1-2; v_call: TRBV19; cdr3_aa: CASSDAWGMGYTF